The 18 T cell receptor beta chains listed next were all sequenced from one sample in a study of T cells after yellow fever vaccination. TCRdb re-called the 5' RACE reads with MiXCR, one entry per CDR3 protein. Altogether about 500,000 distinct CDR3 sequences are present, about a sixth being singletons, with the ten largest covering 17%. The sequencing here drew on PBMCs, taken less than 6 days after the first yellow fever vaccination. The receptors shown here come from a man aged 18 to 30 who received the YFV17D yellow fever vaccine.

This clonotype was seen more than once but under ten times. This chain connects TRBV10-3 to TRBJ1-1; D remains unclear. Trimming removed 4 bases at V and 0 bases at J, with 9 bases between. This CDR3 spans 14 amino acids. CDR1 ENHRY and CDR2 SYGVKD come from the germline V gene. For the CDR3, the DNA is TGTGCCATCAGTGTAGGCAGAATGAACACTGAAGCTTTCTTT. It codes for CAISVGRMNTEAFF.

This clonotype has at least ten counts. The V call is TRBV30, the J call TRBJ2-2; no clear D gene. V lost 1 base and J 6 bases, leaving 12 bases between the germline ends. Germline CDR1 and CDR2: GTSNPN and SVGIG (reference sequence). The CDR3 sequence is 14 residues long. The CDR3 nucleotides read TGTGCCTGGAGTGCGGCTCCGGAGTCCGGGGAGCTGTTTTTT. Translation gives CAWSAAPESGELFF. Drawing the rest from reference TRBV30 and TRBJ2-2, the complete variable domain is SQTIHQWPATLVQPVGSPLSLECTVEGTSNPNLYWYRQAAGRGLQLLFYSVGIGQISSEVPQNLSASRPQDRQFILSSKKLLLSDSGFYLCAWSAAPESGELFFGEGSRLTVL.

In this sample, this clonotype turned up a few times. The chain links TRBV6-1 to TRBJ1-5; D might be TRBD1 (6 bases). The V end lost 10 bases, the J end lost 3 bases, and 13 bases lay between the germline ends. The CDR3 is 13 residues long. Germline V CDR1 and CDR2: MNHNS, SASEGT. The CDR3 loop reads CATRQDLNQPQHF. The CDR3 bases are TGTGCCACCCGACAGGACCTCAATCAGCCCCAGCATTTT.

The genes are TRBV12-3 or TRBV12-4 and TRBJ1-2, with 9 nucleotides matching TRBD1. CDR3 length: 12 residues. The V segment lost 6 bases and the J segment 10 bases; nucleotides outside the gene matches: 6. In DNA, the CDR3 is TGTGCCAGCAGAGTGGGGACAGGGCCCTACACCTTC. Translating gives CASRVGTGPYTF.

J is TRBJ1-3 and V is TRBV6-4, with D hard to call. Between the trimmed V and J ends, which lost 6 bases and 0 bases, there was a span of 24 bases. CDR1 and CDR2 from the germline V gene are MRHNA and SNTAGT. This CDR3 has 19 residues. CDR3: CASRPAAAFLLTSGNTIYF. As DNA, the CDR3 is TGTGCCAGCAGGCCGGCTGCGGCGTTTCTCTTAACCTCTGGAAACACCATATATTTT.

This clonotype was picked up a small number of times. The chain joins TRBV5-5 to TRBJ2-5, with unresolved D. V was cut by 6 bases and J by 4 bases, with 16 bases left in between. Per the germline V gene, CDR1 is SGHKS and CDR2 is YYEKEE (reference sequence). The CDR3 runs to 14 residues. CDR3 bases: TGTGCCAGCACGTCGGACCCACCGGGAGAGACCCAGTACTTC. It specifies CASTSDPPGETQYF.

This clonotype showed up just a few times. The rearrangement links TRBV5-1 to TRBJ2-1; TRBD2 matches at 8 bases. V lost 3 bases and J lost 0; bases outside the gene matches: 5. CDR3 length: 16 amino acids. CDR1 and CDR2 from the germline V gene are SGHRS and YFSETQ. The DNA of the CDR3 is TGCGCCAGCAGCTGGTCCCTAGCGGGCTCCTACAATGAGCAGTTCTTC. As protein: CASSWSLAGSYNEQFF.

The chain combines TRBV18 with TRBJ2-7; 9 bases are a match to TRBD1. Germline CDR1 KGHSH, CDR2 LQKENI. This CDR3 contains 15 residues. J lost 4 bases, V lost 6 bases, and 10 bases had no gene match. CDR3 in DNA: TGTGCCAGCTCCCCGGAACAGGGGGCTTCGTACGAGCAGTACTTC. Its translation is CASSPEQGASYEQYF.

The DNA of the CDR3 is TGCGCCAGCAGTGTTCCGGGGGGCTCTTACAATGAGCAGTTCTTC. Its translation is CASSVPGGSYNEQFF. The chain employs TRBV10-2 and TRBJ2-1; maybe TRBD2 (7 bases). The CDR3 loop spans 15 amino acids. V was cut by 4 bases and J by 4 bases, with 14 bases left in between. The germline V gene has CDR1 WSHSY and CDR2 SAAADI.

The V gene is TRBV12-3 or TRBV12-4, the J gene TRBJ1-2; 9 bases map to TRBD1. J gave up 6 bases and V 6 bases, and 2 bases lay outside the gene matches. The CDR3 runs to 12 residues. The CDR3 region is CASSRQGDGYTF. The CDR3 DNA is TGTGCCAGCAGCAGACAGGGGGATGGCTACACCTTC.

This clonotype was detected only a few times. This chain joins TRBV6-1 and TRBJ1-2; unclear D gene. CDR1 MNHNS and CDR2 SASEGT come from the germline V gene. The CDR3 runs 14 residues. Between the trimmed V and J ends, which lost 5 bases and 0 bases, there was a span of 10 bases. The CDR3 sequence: CASSREGSNYGYTF. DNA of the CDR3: TGTGCCAGCAGTCGTGAGGGTTCTAACTATGGCTACACCTTC.

The CDR3 DNA sequence: TGTGCCAGCAGTTATATGGGGGGGCGCTCAGATACGCAGTATTTT. As protein: CASSYMGGRSDTQYF. The rearrangement uses TRBV6-9 and TRBJ2-3; TRBD2 might be the D (7 bases). Trimming pared 2 bases from V and 4 bases from J, leaving 13 bases between. There are 15 residues in the CDR3. Germline V gene lookup returns CDR1 MNHGY and CDR2 SVAAGI.

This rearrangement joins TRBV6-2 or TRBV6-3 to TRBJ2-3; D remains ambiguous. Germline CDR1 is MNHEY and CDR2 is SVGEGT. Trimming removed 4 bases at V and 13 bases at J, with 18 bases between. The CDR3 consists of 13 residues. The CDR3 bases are TGTGCCAGCAGTTCCGTAAGGAGACCGGATAAGTATTTT. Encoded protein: CASSSVRRPDKYF.

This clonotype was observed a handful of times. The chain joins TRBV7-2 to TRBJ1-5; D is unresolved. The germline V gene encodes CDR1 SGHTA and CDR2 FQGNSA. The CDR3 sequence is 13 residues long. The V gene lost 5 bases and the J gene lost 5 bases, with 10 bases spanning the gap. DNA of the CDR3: TGTGCCAGCAGCCCGAACCTAGATCAGCCCCAGCATTTT. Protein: CASSPNLDQPQHF.

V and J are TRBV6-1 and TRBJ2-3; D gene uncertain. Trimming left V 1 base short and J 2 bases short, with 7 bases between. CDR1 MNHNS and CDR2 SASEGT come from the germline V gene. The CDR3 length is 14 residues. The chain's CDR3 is CASSEGITTDTQYF. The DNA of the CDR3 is TGTGCCAGCAGTGAAGGTATAACCACAGATACGCAGTATTTT.

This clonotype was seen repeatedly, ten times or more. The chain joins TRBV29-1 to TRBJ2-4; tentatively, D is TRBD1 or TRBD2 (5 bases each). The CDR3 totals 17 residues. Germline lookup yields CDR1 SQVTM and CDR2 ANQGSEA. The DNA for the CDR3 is TGCAGGGGACGCTACCGTCTAGGAGTGGAAGCCAAAAACATTCAGTACTTC. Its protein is CRGRYRLGVEAKNIQYF.

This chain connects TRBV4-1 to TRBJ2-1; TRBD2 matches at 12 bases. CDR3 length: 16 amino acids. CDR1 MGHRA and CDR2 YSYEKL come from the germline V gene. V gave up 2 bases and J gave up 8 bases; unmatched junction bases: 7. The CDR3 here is CASSQSLAGGLYEQFF. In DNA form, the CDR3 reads TGCGCCAGCAGCCAATCACTAGCGGGGGGTCTCTATGAGCAGTTCTTC.

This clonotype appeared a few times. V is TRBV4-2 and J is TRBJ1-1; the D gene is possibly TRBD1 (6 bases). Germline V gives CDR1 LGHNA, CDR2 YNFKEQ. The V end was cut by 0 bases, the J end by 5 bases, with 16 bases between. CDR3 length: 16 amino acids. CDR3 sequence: CASSQDASGARTEAFF. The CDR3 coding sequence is TGTGCCAGCAGCCAAGACGCTTCGGGGGCGAGAACTGAAGCTTTCTTT.